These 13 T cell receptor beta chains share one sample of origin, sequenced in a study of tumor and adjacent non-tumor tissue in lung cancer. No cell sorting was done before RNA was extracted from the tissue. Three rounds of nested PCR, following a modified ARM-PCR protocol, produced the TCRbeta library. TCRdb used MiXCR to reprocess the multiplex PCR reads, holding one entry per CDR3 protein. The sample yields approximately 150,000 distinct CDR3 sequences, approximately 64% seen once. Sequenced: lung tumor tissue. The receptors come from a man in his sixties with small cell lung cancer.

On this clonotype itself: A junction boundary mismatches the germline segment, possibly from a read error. CDR3 residues: CANSSGSGMADTQYF. Written as DNA, the CDR3 is TGTGCCAACAGTTCGGGTAGCGGGATGGCAGATACGCAGTATTTT. The chain links TRBV12-3 or TRBV12-4 to TRBJ2-3; TRBD2 matches at 8 bases. The CDR3 is 15 amino acids.

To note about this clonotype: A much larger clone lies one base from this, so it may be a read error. The CDR3 here is CSARDPRVIIQYF. DNA for the CDR3: TGCAGTGCTAGAGATCCGCGGGTAATCATTCAGTACTTC. The J gene is TRBJ2-4, the V gene TRBV20-1; a possible D gene is TRBD2 (5 bases). The CDR3 covers 13 residues. CDR1 is DFQATT, CDR2 SNEGSKA, per germline (reference sequence). V shed 0 bases and J shed 9 bases, with 12 bases lying between them.

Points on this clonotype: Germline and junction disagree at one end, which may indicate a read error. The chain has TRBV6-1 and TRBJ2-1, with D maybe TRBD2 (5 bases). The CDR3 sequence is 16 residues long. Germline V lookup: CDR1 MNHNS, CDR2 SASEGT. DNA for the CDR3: TGTGCCAGCAGTGCAAGGACCCAGCGGTACTACAATGAGCAATTCTTC. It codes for CASSARTQRYYNEQFF.

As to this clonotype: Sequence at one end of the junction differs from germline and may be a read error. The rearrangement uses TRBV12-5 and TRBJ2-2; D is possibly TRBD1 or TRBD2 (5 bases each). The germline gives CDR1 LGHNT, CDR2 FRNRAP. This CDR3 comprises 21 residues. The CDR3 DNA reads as TGTGCTAGTGGTTTGCGAGGCCCGACAGACGATTGGTTCGCGAACACCGGGGAACTGTTTTTT. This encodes CASGLRGPTDDWFANTGELFF.

The CDR3 coding sequence is TGTGCCAGCAGCTTTGGGCGACCATCCTACGAGCGGTACGTC. Translation: CASSFGRPSYERYV. The chain couples TRBV11-1 to TRBJ2-7; D uncertain. There are 14 residues in the CDR3. Per germline, CDR1 SGHAT and CDR2 FQDESV (reference sequence).

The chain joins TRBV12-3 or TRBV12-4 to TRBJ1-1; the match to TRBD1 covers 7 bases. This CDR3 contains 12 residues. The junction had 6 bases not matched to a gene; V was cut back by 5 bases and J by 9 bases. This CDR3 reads CASSLGQAKAFF. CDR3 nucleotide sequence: TGTGCCAGCAGTCTAGGACAGGCTAAAGCTTTCTTT.

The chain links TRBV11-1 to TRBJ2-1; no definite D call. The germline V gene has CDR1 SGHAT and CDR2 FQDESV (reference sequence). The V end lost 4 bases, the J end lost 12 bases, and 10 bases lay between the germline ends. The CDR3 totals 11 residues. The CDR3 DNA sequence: TGTGCCAGCAGCTCCCCGGGCGGGCAGTTCTTC. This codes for CASSSPGGQFF.

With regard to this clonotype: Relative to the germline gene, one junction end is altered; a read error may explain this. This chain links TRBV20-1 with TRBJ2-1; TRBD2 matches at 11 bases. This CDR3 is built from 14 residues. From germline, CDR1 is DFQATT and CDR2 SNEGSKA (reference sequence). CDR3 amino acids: CSAAGLAAYNEQSF. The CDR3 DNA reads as TGCAGTGCGGCGGGACTAGCGGCCTACAATGAACAGTCCTTC.

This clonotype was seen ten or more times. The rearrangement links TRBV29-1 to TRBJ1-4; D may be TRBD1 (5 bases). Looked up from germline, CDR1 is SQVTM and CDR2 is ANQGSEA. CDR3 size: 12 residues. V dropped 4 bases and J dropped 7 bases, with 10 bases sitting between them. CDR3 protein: CSVAQGSEKLFF. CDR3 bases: TGCAGCGTTGCGCAGGGTAGTGAAAAACTGTTTTTT.

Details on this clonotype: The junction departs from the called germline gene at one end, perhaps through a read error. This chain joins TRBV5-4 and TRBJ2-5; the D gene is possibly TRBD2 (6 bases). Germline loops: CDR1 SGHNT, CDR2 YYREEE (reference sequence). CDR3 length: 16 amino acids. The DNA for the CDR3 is TGTGTCAGCAGCTTGGATCCATCGGGAGAGGGAGAGACCCAGTACTTC. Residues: CVSSLDPSGEGETQYF.

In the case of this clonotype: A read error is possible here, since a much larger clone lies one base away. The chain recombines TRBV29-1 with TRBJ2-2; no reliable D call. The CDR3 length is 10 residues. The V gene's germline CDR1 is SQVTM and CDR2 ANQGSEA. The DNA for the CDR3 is TGCGGGACGAACACCGGGGAGCTGTTTTTT. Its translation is CGTNTGELFF.

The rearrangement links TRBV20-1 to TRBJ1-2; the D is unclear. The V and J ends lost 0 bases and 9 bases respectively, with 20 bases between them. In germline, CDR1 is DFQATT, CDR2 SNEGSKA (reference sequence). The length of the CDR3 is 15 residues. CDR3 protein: CSARDLIAALYSYTF. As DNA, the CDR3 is TGCAGTGCTAGAGATCTTATAGCGGCCTTATATAGCTACACCTTC.

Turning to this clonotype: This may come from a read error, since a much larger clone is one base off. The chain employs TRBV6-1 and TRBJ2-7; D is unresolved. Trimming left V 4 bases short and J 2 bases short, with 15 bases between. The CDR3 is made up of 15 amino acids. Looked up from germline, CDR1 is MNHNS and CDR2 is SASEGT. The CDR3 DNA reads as TGTGCCAGCAGTGGGGCGTTTGAAACTCCCTACGAGCAGTACTTC. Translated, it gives CASSGAFETPYEQYF.